Presented here are 20 T cell receptor beta chains from one specimen sequenced in a study of blood T cells in healthy people across ages. Next came a second PCR, run for about 7 to 12 cycles, which used a sample-barcoded 5' primer along with a J-beta primer mix. TCRdb used MiXCR to reprocess the 5' RACE reads, holding one entry per CDR3 protein. The data show around 990,000 distinct CDR3 sequences, roughly two fifths seen once. The sample comprised blood. These receptors all come from a man aged 18 to 29 in good health.

This clonotype was detected a few times. The V gene is TRBV13, the J gene TRBJ1-1, with D perhaps matching TRBD1 (5 bases). This CDR3 has 12 amino acids. Trimming took off 6 bases at V and 11 bases at J, with 16 bases between the two ends. Looked up from germline, CDR1 is PRHDT and CDR2 is FYEKMQ (reference sequence). This CDR3 is CASRPGTGEAFF. The DNA for the CDR3 is TGTGCCAGCAGGCCTGGCACGGGGGAGGCTTTCTTT.

The V gene is TRBV21-1, the J gene TRBJ1-2; the D segment call TRBD1 is taken from the table without a DNA check. TRBV21-1 represents a pseudogene. CDR3 length: 15 residues. CDR3 DNA: TGTGCCAGCAGCAAAGCAACCCAGGGGATCTATGGCTACACCTTC. Protein product: CASSKATQGIYGYTF.

This rearrangement joins TRBV4-1 to TRBJ2-3; 12 nucleotides align to TRBD2. V gave up 0 bases and J gave up 1 base; unmatched junction bases: 2. The CDR3 has 17 amino acids. Germline assignment: CDR1 MGHRA and CDR2 YSYEKL. CDR3 nucleotides: TGCGCCAGCAGCCAAGATCCTAGCGGGGGGGGCACAGATACGCAGTATTTT. Residues: CASSQDPSGGGTDTQYF.

This clonotype was seen a few times. The gene calls are TRBV7-9 and TRBJ2-1, with a possible D match to TRBD1 (7 bases). V was shortened by 2 bases and J by 7 bases, with 15 bases between the two germline ends. This CDR3 comprises 15 residues. The V gene's germline CDR1 is SEHNR and CDR2 FQNEAQ (reference sequence). CDR3 amino acids: CASSLQGEEGNEQFF. As DNA, the CDR3 is TGTGCCAGCAGCTTACAGGGGGAGGAAGGGAATGAGCAGTTCTTC.

The chain couples TRBV25-1 to TRBJ2-3; no firm D call. CDR1 and CDR2 (germline): MGHDK, SYGVNS. This CDR3 has 17 amino acids. The V gene lost 2 bases and the J gene lost 1 base, with 16 bases spanning the gap. This chain's CDR3 is CASSEGWNGEGTDTQYF. CDR3 in DNA: TGTGCCAGCAGTGAAGGGTGGAATGGGGAAGGCACAGATACGCAGTATTTT.

The chain recombines TRBV4-1 with TRBJ2-7; D possibly corresponds to TRBD1 (6 bases). The V end was cut by 3 bases, the J end by 4 bases, with 13 bases between. CDR1 is MGHRA and CDR2 is YSYEKL in the germline V gene. The CDR3 extends over 14 amino acids. The CDR3 spells CASSQVTGFYEQYF. CDR3 nucleotide sequence: TGCGCCAGCAGCCAGGTGACAGGATTTTACGAGCAGTACTTC.

The chain couples TRBV5-5 to TRBJ1-1, with 7 positions matching TRBD1. The CDR3 extends over 14 amino acids. V shed 6 bases, J shed 0 bases, and the junction held 5 bases outside the gene matches. From germline, CDR1 is SGHKS and CDR2 YYEKEE (reference sequence). This CDR3 is CASISTGMNTEAFF. CDR3 sequence (DNA): TGTGCCAGCATCTCGACAGGGATGAACACTGAAGCTTTCTTT. Full variable domain (rest looked up from reference TRBV5-5 and TRBJ1-1): DAGVTQSPTHLIKTRGQQVTLRCSPISGHKSVSWYQQVLGQGPQFIFQYYEKEERGRGNFPDRFSARQFPNYSSELNVNALLLGDSALYLCASISTGMNTEAFFGQGTRLTVV.

This clonotype was seen ten or more times. The genes are TRBV4-1 and TRBJ1-2; D not resolved. Germline CDR1 is MGHRA and CDR2 is YSYEKL. Trimming shortened V by 0 bases and J by 3 bases, and 8 bases separated the two germline ends. The CDR3 totals 14 residues. The CDR3 sequence is CASSQETGYYGYTF. The CDR3 coding sequence is TGCGCCAGCAGCCAAGAAACGGGGTACTATGGCTACACCTTC.

The sample holds a few counts of this clonotype. The chain is built from TRBV5-1 and TRBJ1-6; TRBD1 matches 7 bases. There are 15 residues in the CDR3. With 4 bases clipped from V and 7 bases from J, the junction kept 8 bases outside the gene matches. CDR1 is SGHRS, CDR2 YFSETQ, per germline. CDR3 DNA sequence: TGCGCCAGCAGCCGACCCGGGACAGAGAATTCACCCCTCCACTTT. The encoded protein is CASSRPGTENSPLHF.

This chain links TRBV7-9 with TRBJ2-3; 7 positions match TRBD2. The CDR3 has 17 amino acids. The germline gives CDR1 SEHNR, CDR2 FQNEAQ (reference sequence). V trimming: 5 bases; J trimming: 3 bases; junction bases outside the gene matches: 14. CDR3 sequence (DNA): TGTGCCAGCAGCGGGGGGACCAGCGGGGTTTGGACAGATACGCAGTATTTT. Amino acids: CASSGGTSGVWTDTQYF. Supplemented by reference TRBV7-9 and TRBJ2-3, the full variable domain reads DTGVSQNPRHKITKRGQNVTFRCDPISEHNRLYWYRQTLGQGPEFLTYFQNEAQLEKSRLLSDRFSAERPKGSFSTLEIQRTEQGDSAMYLCASSGGTSGVWTDTQYFGPGTRLTVL.

This clonotype occurred many times. In DNA form, the CDR3 reads TGTGCCATCAGTGAGGCGACAGACAATCAGCCCCAGCATTTT. The encoded protein is CAISEATDNQPQHF. The rearrangement uses TRBV10-3 and TRBJ1-5; TRBD1 is a possible D gene (5 bases). V was trimmed by 2 bases and J by 3 bases, leaving 8 bases between them. The CDR3 consists of 14 residues. Germline V CDR1 and CDR2: ENHRY, SYGVKD.

This clonotype has a handful of counts. The rearrangement joins TRBV7-9 to TRBJ1-1; 9 bases map to TRBD1. The trim removed 4 bases at V and 12 bases at J, leaving 6 bases unmatched. The CDR3 loop spans 12 amino acids. Germline CDR1 and CDR2: SEHNR and FQNEAQ (reference sequence). CDR3 loop: CASSSDRGKTFF. The CDR3, as DNA: TGTGCCAGCAGCTCGGACAGGGGTAAGACTTTCTTT. The full variable domain, in which reference TRBV7-9 and TRBJ1-1 provide the parts outside the CDR3, is DTGVSQNPRHKITKRGQNVTFRCDPISEHNRLYWYRQTLGQGPEFLTYFQNEAQLEKSRLLSDRFSAERPKGSFSTLEIQRTEQGDSAMYLCASSSDRGKTFFGQGTRLTVV.

The V and J genes are TRBV2 and TRBJ1-2, with 9 bases fitting TRBD1. The CDR3 loop spans 13 amino acids. Per germline, CDR1 SNHLY and CDR2 FYNNEI. After removal of 10 bases from V and 3 bases from J, the junction contained 6 bases not matched to a gene. CDR3 bases: TGTGCCACCTGGGGACAGGGAGACTATGGCTACACCTTC. Protein sequence: CATWGQGDYGYTF. Using reference TRBV2 and TRBJ1-2 for the parts outside the CDR3, the full variable domain is EPEVTQTPSHQVTQMGQEVILRCVPISNHLYFYWYRQILGQKVEFLVSFYNNEISEKSEIFDDQFSVERPDGSNFTLKIRSTKLEDSAMYFCATWGQGDYGYTFGSGTRLTVV.

The chain combines TRBV6-2 or TRBV6-3 with TRBJ2-1, with D unresolved. Germline values: CDR1 MNHEY, CDR2 SVGEGT. Trimming cost V 7 bases and J 7 bases, with 14 bases left between them. The CDR3 sequence is 13 residues long. This CDR3 reads CASTSYLGNEQFF. The CDR3 bases are TGTGCCAGCACCTCATACTTAGGAAATGAGCAGTTCTTC.

J is TRBJ2-1 and V is TRBV3-1; D call uncertain. This CDR3 is 15 amino acids long. Germline CDR1 and CDR2: LGHDT and YNNKEL (reference sequence). V was cut by 4 bases and J by 3 bases, with 13 bases left in between. CDR3 loop: CASSLLGSDYNEQFF. The CDR3 DNA reads as TGTGCCAGCAGCCTTCTGGGGTCGGACTACAATGAGCAGTTCTTC.

This rearrangement joins TRBV11-2 to TRBJ1-2; weak D call: TRBD1 (6 bases). Germline loops: CDR1 SGHAT, CDR2 FQNNGV. This CDR3 is 16 amino acids long. The V end was cut by 4 bases, the J end by 1 base, with 16 bases between. The CDR3 sequence: CASSSGGGRGNYGYTF. The CDR3 DNA reads as TGTGCCAGCAGCTCAGGAGGGGGAAGGGGTAACTATGGCTACACCTTC.

This clonotype occurred a few times. CDR3 loop: CASSLTGTGLREQYF. For the CDR3, the DNA is TGTGCCAGCAGTCTAACTGGGACAGGGCTGAGGGAGCAGTACTTC. V usage is TRBV12-3 or TRBV12-4 and J usage is TRBJ2-7; 9 nucleotides match TRBD1. The V and J ends lost 5 bases and 7 bases, in that order; junction bases with no gene match: 12. The CDR3 consists of 15 residues.

The rearrangement uses TRBV10-3 and TRBJ2-3; perhaps TRBD1 as D (6 bases). The CDR3 is 15 amino acids. Germline V gene lookup returns CDR1 ENHRY and CDR2 SYGVKD. Trimming removed 3 bases from V and 8 bases from J, with 18 bases in between. In DNA form, the CDR3 reads TGTGCCATCAGTGACCGACAGGCTGTGGCAGCTACGCAGTATTTT. Amino acids: CAISDRQAVAATQYF.

The chain carries TRBV6-2 or TRBV6-3 and TRBJ2-7; D remains unclear. Germline lookup yields CDR1 MNHEY and CDR2 SVGEGT. The CDR3 covers 15 residues. V lost 2 bases, J lost 2 bases, and 13 bases lay in between. CDR3 coding DNA: TGTGCCAGCAGTTACACGGACGGACCACCCTACGAGCAGTACTTC. Translating it yields CASSYTDGPPYEQYF.

The chain recombines TRBV20-1 with TRBJ2-1, with 7 nucleotides matching TRBD1. V lost 8 bases and J lost 5; bases outside the gene matches: 9. The germline CDR1 and CDR2 sequences are DFQATT and SNEGSKA (reference sequence). The CDR3 spans 13 residues. CDR3 sequence reads: CSSNRGADNEQFF. In DNA, the CDR3 is TGCAGTTCAAACAGGGGAGCGGACAATGAGCAGTTCTTC.